Presented here are 21 T cell receptor beta chains from one specimen sequenced in a study of blood T cell repertoires in COVID-19. Measured with immunoSEQ multiplex PCR; TCRdb has only the in-frame clones, and not every one. The sample holds more than 110,000 clones, around nine tenths seen once. Source material: peripheral blood. The receptors derive from a man aged 50 to 60 with active or convalescent COVID-19.

This clone was recorded once. The chain has TRBV6-5 and TRBJ2-7, with 11 bases that match TRBD2. The V gene end was trimmed by 10 bases and the J gene end by 0 bases; junction bases not matched to a gene: 8. The germline V gene encodes CDR1 MNHEY and CDR2 SVGAGI. This CDR3 spans 15 amino acids. In DNA form, the CDR3 reads TGTGCCACCCGCGGGACTAGCGGAAACTCCTACGAGCAGTACTTC. Protein: CATRGTSGNSYEQYF.

This clone is a singleton in its sample. V is TRBV7-8 and J is TRBJ1-5, with TRBD1 matching 8 bases. Germline CDR1 and CDR2: SGHVS and FQNEAQ. This CDR3 is built from 14 residues. The V and J ends lost 1 base and 7 bases, in that order; junction bases with no gene match: 3. The CDR3 DNA is TGTGCCAGCAGCTTAGACGGACAGGGACAGCCCCAGCATTTT. As protein: CASSLDGQGQPQHF.

This chain joins TRBV28 and TRBJ1-6, with D possibly TRBD1 on 5 matching bases. The germline V gene encodes CDR1 MDHEN and CDR2 SYDVKM. V lost 3 bases and J lost 8, with 14 bases in between. The CDR3 runs to 15 residues. The CDR3 DNA is TGTGCCAGCAGTTTCATGCGGGGGTCAGATTCACCCCTCCACTTT. Residues: CASSFMRGSDSPLHF.

The chain has TRBV4-1 and TRBJ2-7; 9 nucleotides agree with TRBD1. Germline V lookup: CDR1 MGHRA, CDR2 YSYEKL. This CDR3 contains 16 residues. Trimming removed 0 bases from V and 1 base from J; junction bases left unmatched: 4. CDR3: CASSQDGTGISYEQYF. The CDR3 region has the DNA TGCGCCAGCAGCCAAGATGGGACAGGGATTTCCTACGAGCAGTACTTC.

The chain has TRBV21-1 and TRBJ2-3; TRBD2, as called in the table, went unchecked against the DNA. TRBV21-1 is labeled a pseudogene. CDR3 size: 16 residues. The CDR3 DNA reads TGTGCCAGCAGCAAAGTGAGCGGGGCTGGGACAGATACGCAGTATTTT. Its translation is CASSKVSGAGTDTQYF.

The V gene is TRBV2, the J gene TRBJ2-6; D might be TRBD1 (5 bases). This CDR3 has 13 residues. Trimming removed 3 bases at V and 7 bases at J, with 7 bases between. Germline values: CDR1 SNHLY, CDR2 FYNNEI. CDR3 loop: CASSDRVANVLTF. The CDR3 bases are TGTGCCAGCAGTGACAGGGTAGCCAACGTCCTGACTTTC.

The rearrangement uses TRBV24-1 and TRBJ2-1, with 11 bases aligning to TRBD2. CDR1 is KGHDR, CDR2 SFDVKD, per germline. V trimming: 3 bases; J trimming: 9 bases; junction bases outside the gene matches: 6. The CDR3 contains 15 residues. The CDR3 loop reads CATSDDPSGRPEQFF. The CDR3 DNA is TGTGCCACCAGTGATGACCCTAGCGGGAGGCCTGAGCAGTTCTTC.

The chain combines TRBV6-2 or TRBV6-3 with TRBJ2-4; possibly TRBD2 for D (6 bases). Germline assignment: CDR1 MNHEY and CDR2 SVGEGT. V lost 6 bases and J lost 6, with 21 bases in between. This CDR3 is built from 16 residues. The CDR3 DNA sequence: TGTGCCAGCAGCTCTCCATCGTTGGGGGGACGAAACATTCAGTACTTC. Residues: CASSSPSLGGRNIQYF.

This clone was seen a single time. The rearrangement joins TRBV2 to TRBJ1-4; D not resolved. Trimming removed 3 bases from V and 3 bases from J, with 8 bases in between. CDR3 size: 14 residues. Germline assignment: CDR1 SNHLY and CDR2 FYNNEI. This CDR3 reads CASSERGANEKLFF. CDR3 bases: TGTGCCAGCAGTGAGCGGGGTGCTAATGAAAAACTGTTTTTT.

This chain links TRBV6-2 or TRBV6-3 with TRBJ2-1; D gene uncertain. Germline CDR1 is MNHEY and CDR2 is SVGEGT. The length of the CDR3 is 14 residues. V was pared by 8 bases and J by 0 bases, with 11 bases between. CDR3 in amino acids: CASRHPSSYNEQFF. The CDR3 DNA sequence: TGTGCCAGCCGCCATCCGAGCTCCTACAATGAGCAGTTCTTC.

This clone appeared a single time. This chain uses TRBV27 with TRBJ1-3; D is unresolved. V lost 5 bases, J lost 0 bases, and 14 bases lay in between. CDR1 MNHEY and CDR2 SMNVEV come from the germline V gene (reference sequence). CDR3 length: 16 residues. The CDR3 protein is CASSPWTGNSGNTIYF. In nucleotides, the CDR3 is TGTGCCAGCAGTCCTTGGACGGGAAACTCTGGAAACACCATATATTTT.

A single count supports this clone. This chain links TRBV28 with TRBJ1-4, with D unresolved. Per germline, CDR1 MDHEN and CDR2 SYDVKM. The ends were cut back, 3 bases at V and 13 bases at J, with 24 bases in the middle. The CDR3 runs 16 residues. This CDR3 is CASSFNKGRLYSVLFF. The CDR3 coding sequence is TGTGCCAGCAGTTTCAATAAAGGCAGGCTCTATTCTGTACTGTTTTTT.

V and J are TRBV9 and TRBJ2-1; possible D gene TRBD1, 5 bases. Germline CDR1 SGDLS, CDR2 YYNGEE. This CDR3 region has 15 residues. Trimming cost V 0 bases and J 3 bases, with 10 bases left between them. CDR3 protein: CASSVVGADYNEQFF. CDR3 bases: TGTGCCAGCAGCGTAGTTGGGGCCGACTACAATGAGCAGTTCTTC.

This chain joins TRBV28 and TRBJ1-5; 7 bases are shared with TRBD1. V lost 6 bases to trimming and J lost 2 bases; unmatched junction nucleotides: 4. The CDR3 loop spans 14 amino acids. Per germline, CDR1 MDHEN and CDR2 SYDVKM. The CDR3 bases are TGTGCCAGCAGCCGACAGGGACGCAATCAGCCCCAGCATTTT. Protein product: CASSRQGRNQPQHF. The full variable domain, completed using reference TRBV28 and TRBJ1-5, is DVKVTQSSRYLVKRTGEKVFLECVQDMDHENMFWYRQDPGLGLRLIYFSYDVKMKEKGDIPEGYSVSREKKERFSLILESASTNQTSMYLCASSRQGRNQPQHFGDGTRLSIL.

This chain joins TRBV4-3 and TRBJ2-3, with D uncertain. Germline V CDR1 and CDR2: LGHNA, YSLEER. V shed 1 base and J shed 5 bases, with 10 bases lying between them. The CDR3 spans 14 residues. The CDR3 nucleotides are TGCGCCAGCAGCCAAGTCACGCCCGGAGATACGCAGTATTTT. Translated: CASSQVTPGDTQYF.

The V and J genes are TRBV5-1 and TRBJ2-7, with 8 bases identical to TRBD1. V shed 2 bases and J 4 bases; nucleotides not matched to a gene: 20. This CDR3 has 19 residues. The germline gives CDR1 SGHRS, CDR2 YFSETQ. CDR3 bases: TGCGCCAGCAGCTTCAAGCCCCCCGTGGCAGGGGGCTTACTATACGAGCAGTACTTC. It translates to CASSFKPPVAGGLLYEQYF.

The V gene is TRBV27, the J gene TRBJ2-7; TRBD2 agrees at 9 bases. Germline CDR1 and CDR2: MNHEY and SMNVEV (reference sequence). The CDR3 is 15 residues long. Trimming took 5 bases from V and 3 from J; bases not matched to a gene: 8. CDR3 sequence reads: CASSIRLADFYEQYF. Written as DNA, the CDR3 is TGTGCCAGCAGTATCCGACTAGCGGATTTCTACGAGCAGTACTTC.

This clone occurred a few times. The chain is built from TRBV15 and TRBJ1-6, with 7 positions matching TRBD1. The V segment lost 2 bases and the J segment 12 bases; nucleotides outside the gene matches: 1. The length of the CDR3 is 12 residues. From germline, CDR1 is LNHNV and CDR2 YYDKDF (reference sequence). CDR3 DNA sequence: TGTGCCACCAGCAGACAGGGGGAACCCCTCCACTTT. Residues: CATSRQGEPLHF.

For the CDR3, the DNA is TGTGCCAGTAGTAATACCCCACTACAGCCCCAGCATTTT. Amino acids: CASSNTPLQPQHF. The genes are TRBV19 and TRBJ1-5; D is unresolved. The V gene's germline CDR1 is LNHDA and CDR2 SQIVND (reference sequence). The length of the CDR3 is 13 residues. Trimming removed 4 bases at V and 7 bases at J, with 11 bases between.

The CDR3 region is CASSPLRESEAFF. The CDR3 region has the DNA TGTGCCAGCAGCCCCCTAAGAGAGTCTGAAGCTTTCTTT. This rearrangement joins TRBV7-3 to TRBJ1-1; D is uncertain. The CDR3 totals 13 residues. Trimming removed 5 bases from V and 6 bases from J, with 13 bases in between. From germline, CDR1 is SGHTA and CDR2 FQGTGA.

This clone was observed once. The V gene is TRBV6-2 or TRBV6-3, the J gene TRBJ1-2; 7 bases are a match to TRBD1. Trimming removed 0 bases from V and 3 bases from J; junction bases left unmatched: 4. Looked up from germline, CDR1 is MNHEY and CDR2 is SVGEGT. CDR3 length: 15 amino acids. The CDR3 sequence: CASSYSRQGDYGYTF. CDR3 coding DNA: TGTGCCAGCAGTTACTCCCGACAGGGAGACTATGGCTACACCTTC.